This TCR beta chain was identified in a study of cytomegalovirus exposure and HLA in healthy donors. Study findings and constraints: Many donors shared some public TCRs, even though most TCR sequences were rare. According to an earlier analysis, most TCR beta V segments yielded productive rearrangements about 90% or about 30% of the time. Analysis was performed later, and it showed HLA-associated TCR beta chains to be more clonally expanded than equally common others.

Concerning this clone itself: Its antigen is currently unknown.

The PCR was carried out with 60 Vbeta primers and 13 Jbeta primers. Using immunoSEQ multiplex PCR, the repertoire was profiled, and TCRdb retains in-frame clones only, with some absent. Here the sample spans about 89,000 clones, 76% being singletons. Deletions cut 4 bases from V and 5 bases from J, with 21 bases between. The CDR3 contains 16 residues. Germline-derived CDR1 and CDR2 are MNHEY and SMNVEV (reference sequence). Material: PBMCs. The chain uses TRBV27 and TRBJ2-7; perhaps TRBD1 as D (6 bases). The receptor's source is a male donor in good health and CMV-seronegative. The CDR3 here is CASSSFPPGHRDEQYF. The CDR3 DNA follows: TGTGCCAGCAGTTCCTTTCCACCGGGACATAGGGACGAGCAGTACTTC.